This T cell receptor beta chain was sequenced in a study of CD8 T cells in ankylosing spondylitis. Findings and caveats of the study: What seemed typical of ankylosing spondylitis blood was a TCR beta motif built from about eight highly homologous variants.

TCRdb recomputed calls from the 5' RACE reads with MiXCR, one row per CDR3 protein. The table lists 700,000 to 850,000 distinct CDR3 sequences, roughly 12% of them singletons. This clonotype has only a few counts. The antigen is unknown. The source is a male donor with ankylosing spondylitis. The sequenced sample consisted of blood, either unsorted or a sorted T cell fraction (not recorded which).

The CDR3 coding sequence is TGCAGCGCCTCCGTGGGTGATTCACCCCTCCACTTT. This sequence encodes CSASVGDSPLHF. The V gene is TRBV29-1, the J gene TRBJ1-6; D is uncertain. V lost 7 bases and J 8 bases, leaving 12 bases between the germline ends. The germline V gene encodes CDR1 SQVTM and CDR2 ANQGSEA. The CDR3 length is 12 residues.